The next 20 T cell receptor beta chains were all read from a single sample in a study of early T cells in non-severe SARS-CoV-2 infection. TCRdb reanalysed the 5' RACE reads using MiXCR and keeps one entry per CDR3 protein. The repertoire holds some 52,000 distinct CDR3 sequences, around 8% seen once, with about a tenth in the top ten. The sample consisted of whole blood. These receptors all stem from an adult who was a healthcare worker with PCR-confirmed SARS-CoV-2 infection or an uninfected control (not recorded which).

This chain links TRBV2 with TRBJ1-4; the D gene is possibly TRBD1 (6 bases). The V and J ends lost 5 bases and 8 bases respectively, with 18 bases between them. Germline V gives CDR1 SNHLY, CDR2 FYNNEI. This CDR3 has 15 residues. Here the CDR3 DNA reads TGTGCCAGCAGTCCAGGGGAAGGGGGACGGGAAAAACTGTTTTTT. Translated: CASSPGEGGREKLFF.

This clonotype was observed at least ten times. V usage is TRBV7-6 and J usage is TRBJ1-1; D ambiguous. Germline CDR1 SGHVS, CDR2 FNYEAQ. Between the trimmed V and J ends, which lost 2 bases and 0 bases, there was a span of 7 bases. This CDR3 has 14 amino acids. The CDR3 DNA reads TGTGCCAGCAGCTTACAGGCCATGAACACTGAAGCTTTCTTT. As protein: CASSLQAMNTEAFF.

On this clonotype: One base away lies a much larger clone, so this may be a sequencing read error. V and J are TRBV27 and TRBJ1-2; D is perhaps TRBD1 (5 bases). Deletions cut 3 bases from V and 2 bases from J, with 7 bases between. Per germline, CDR1 MNHEY and CDR2 SMNVEV (reference sequence). CDR3 length: 13 amino acids. The chain's CDR3 is CASSFRDNYGYTF. The CDR3, as DNA: TGTGCCAGCAGTTTCCGGGACAACTATGGCTACACCTTC.

This clonotype counts as medium-sized. This chain connects TRBV9 to TRBJ2-5, with unresolved D. V was clipped by 0 bases and J by 4 bases, with 7 bases between them. Per germline, CDR1 SGDLS and CDR2 YYNGEE. This CDR3 is built from 13 residues. The CDR3 loop reads CASSVEGIETQYF. DNA of the CDR3: TGTGCCAGCAGCGTAGAAGGGATAGAGACCCAGTACTTC.

This clonotype was observed many times. The rearrangement joins TRBV5-1 to TRBJ1-1, with 7 bases lining up with TRBD1. Looked up from germline, CDR1 is SGHRS and CDR2 is YFSETQ. Losses at the gene ends were 5 bases for V and 0 bases for J; bases not matched to a gene: 1. The CDR3 contains 13 residues. The DNA of the CDR3 is TGCGCCAGCAGGACAGGGTTGAACACTGAAGCTTTCTTT. This translates into CASRTGLNTEAFF.

This clonotype appeared a few times. This chain uses TRBV5-1 with TRBJ2-1; 7 bases fit TRBD1. The V segment lost 4 bases and the J segment 4 bases; nucleotides outside the gene matches: 20. CDR1 is SGHRS, CDR2 YFSETQ, per germline. The CDR3 length is 19 residues. CDR3 DNA: TGCGCCAGCAGCGTAGAAGGCAGCCTGCCTCGGACAGGATACAATGAGCAGTTCTTC. Translated: CASSVEGSLPRTGYNEQFF.

This clonotype has a handful of counts. The CDR3 here is CASSGGVLGGGELFF. DNA for the CDR3: TGTGCCAGCAGTGGAGGAGTCTTAGGAGGCGGGGAGCTGTTTTTT. This chain links TRBV25-1 with TRBJ2-2; perhaps TRBD2 as D (5 bases). The CDR3 consists of 15 residues. V was pared by 4 bases and J by 7 bases, with 16 bases between. Germline V CDR1 and CDR2: MGHDK, SYGVNS.

There are a few counts of this clonotype. This chain joins TRBV19 and TRBJ2-7; TRBD1 is a possible D gene (6 bases). This CDR3 is built from 14 residues. CDR1 LNHDA and CDR2 SQIVND come from the germline V gene (reference sequence). V was trimmed by 1 base and J by 5 bases, leaving 12 bases between them. Here the CDR3 reads CASSIGRRGDEQYF. The DNA for the CDR3 is TGTGCCAGTAGTATAGGCCGCAGGGGAGACGAGCAGTACTTC.

This clonotype was observed many times. V and J are TRBV7-9 and TRBJ1-1, with D possibly matching TRBD1 (5 bases). V gave up 5 bases and J gave up 3 bases, with 22 bases separating them. CDR1 is SEHNR and CDR2 is FQNEAQ in the germline V gene (reference sequence). The CDR3 loop spans 17 amino acids. The CDR3 region is CASSNRGLGRKDTEAFF. The CDR3 DNA reads TGTGCCAGCAGCAATAGGGGCCTGGGGAGGAAGGACACTGAAGCTTTCTTT.

This clonotype was counted a few times. The V gene is TRBV6-2 or TRBV6-3, the J gene TRBJ1-5; 8 bases are a match to TRBD1. The junction had 12 bases not matched to a gene; V was cut back by 4 bases and J by 7 bases. This CDR3 is 16 amino acids long. Germline V CDR1 and CDR2: MNHEY, SVGEGT. CDR3 coding DNA: TGTGCCAGCAGTTCCGGGCGCGGGACAGGCGGACAGCCCCAGCATTTT. It translates to CASSSGRGTGGQPQHF.

The chain has TRBV20-1 and TRBJ1-2; TRBD1 agrees at 8 bases. The CDR3 extends over 15 amino acids. The V and J ends lost 3 bases and 1 base, in that order; junction bases with no gene match: 7. From germline, CDR1 is DFQATT and CDR2 SNEGSKA (reference sequence). The CDR3 reads CSASSGQVNNYGYTF. CDR3 sequence (DNA): TGCAGTGCTAGCTCGGGACAGGTCAATAACTATGGCTACACCTTC.

The V gene is TRBV19, the J gene TRBJ2-7; TRBD2 matches 9 bases. The germline CDR1 and CDR2 sequences are LNHDA and SQIVND (reference sequence). The CDR3 has 15 residues. The trim removed 5 bases at V and 2 bases at J, leaving 7 bases unmatched. The CDR3 spells CASSSTSSGAYEQYF. The CDR3 DNA sequence: TGTGCCAGTAGTTCCACTTCTAGCGGGGCCTACGAGCAGTACTTC.

This clonotype showed up many times. The chain combines TRBV2 with TRBJ2-2; TRBD2 matches 10 bases. CDR3 length: 17 residues. J gave up 5 bases and V 5 bases, and 11 bases lay outside the gene matches. Germline V gene sequence: CDR1 SNHLY, CDR2 FYNNEI. CDR3 coding DNA: TGTGCCAGCAGTCCAAGAGGGCTAGCGGGGGTGACCGGGGAGCTGTTTTTT. Protein sequence: CASSPRGLAGVTGELFF.

The table lists this clonotype with a few counts. The chain uses TRBV29-1 and TRBJ2-7, with TRBD2 as a possible D gene (6 bases). Trimming removed 7 bases at V and 0 bases at J, with 10 bases between. CDR1 and CDR2 (germline): SQVTM, ANQGSEA. The CDR3 runs to 12 residues. This CDR3 reads CSAGDFSYEQYF. The CDR3, as DNA: TGCAGCGCGGGGGACTTCTCCTACGAGCAGTACTTC.

This clonotype was seen more than once but under ten times. J is TRBJ2-2 and V is TRBV7-8, with a possible D match to TRBD2 (6 bases). The CDR3 runs to 16 residues. The germline V gene encodes CDR1 SGHVS and CDR2 FQNEAQ. V lost 0 bases and J 1 base, leaving 9 bases between the germline ends. This CDR3 reads CASSLAGLMNTGELFF. CDR3 DNA: TGTGCCAGCAGCTTAGCGGGACTCATGAACACCGGGGAGCTGTTTTTT.

This clonotype was observed a handful of times. This chain connects TRBV29-1 to TRBJ2-7, with a tentative D call TRBD2 (7 bases). CDR1 and CDR2 from the germline V gene are SQVTM and ANQGSEA. The CDR3 has 15 amino acids. Trimming took 4 bases from V and 4 from J, leaving 20 bases between them. In nucleotides, the CDR3 is TGCAGCGTTGGAGAGAGGGGGGAGGGCCCGTACGAGCAGTACTTC. It translates to CSVGERGEGPYEQYF.

The V and J genes are TRBV4-1 and TRBJ2-3; a weak D match, TRBD2 (5 bases). The length of the CDR3 is 15 residues. Trimming pared 3 bases from V and 11 bases from J, leaving 21 bases between. The V gene's germline CDR1 is MGHRA and CDR2 YSYEKL. The CDR3 DNA reads as TGCGCCAGCAGCCATGACCCCCACGGGGTCGCGGAGCAGTATTTT. Its translation is CASSHDPHGVAEQYF.

The rearrangement uses TRBV19 and TRBJ2-2, with 13 bases identical to TRBD2. J gave up 0 bases and V 11 bases, and 6 bases lay outside the gene matches. CDR1 LNHDA and CDR2 SQIVND come from the germline V gene (reference sequence). This CDR3 comprises 16 residues. In DNA, the CDR3 is TGTGCCTACTGGGGACTAGCGGGGCCGAACACCGGGGAGCTGTTTTTT. Its translation is CAYWGLAGPNTGELFF.

This clonotype has ten or more counts. The chain employs TRBV2 and TRBJ1-2; D gene ambiguous. The germline gives CDR1 SNHLY, CDR2 FYNNEI. The CDR3 spans 10 residues. V lost 8 bases and J lost 2, with 3 bases in between. The CDR3 sequence is CASPNYGYTF. In DNA, the CDR3 is TGTGCCAGCCCAAACTATGGCTACACCTTC.

This clonotype has a handful of counts. The genes are TRBV11-3 and TRBJ2-7; D is tentatively TRBD1 or TRBD2 (6 bases each). Trimming left V 5 bases short and J 7 bases short, with 21 bases between. The CDR3 is 15 residues long. Germline V gene sequence: CDR1 SGHNT, CDR2 YENEEA. The CDR3 coding sequence is TGTGCCAGCAGCCCCCCAGGGCAGGGGACTCGGGAGCAGTACTTC. Protein product: CASSPPGQGTREQYF.